Presented here are 7 T cell receptor beta chains from one specimen sequenced in a study of lymphopenia after photon versus proton radiotherapy. The protocol was immunoSEQ multiplex PCR, while the TCRdb copy is restricted to in-frame clones and leaves out a portion. Found here are just over 25,000 clones, about 85% of them singletons; the top ten hold 4% to 6.5%. The sample consisted of peripheral blood, taken from a patient treated with photon-based radiotherapy. The receptor set was obtained from a man aged 30 to 39 with gastric cancer.

The chain links TRBV28 to TRBJ1-4; D is ambiguous. CDR3 size: 15 residues. Germline-derived CDR1 and CDR2 are MDHEN and SYDVKM. With 1 base removed from V and 0 bases from J, the gap between germline ends came to 6 bases. CDR3 in amino acids: CASSLLTTTNEKLFF. The DNA of the CDR3 is TGTGCCAGCAGTTTATTGACTACAACTAATGAAAAACTGTTTTTT.

Only a few counts were recorded for this clone. Within the sample, other DNA sequences also encode this same CDR3. This chain links TRBV5-6 with TRBJ1-1; 7 bases map to TRBD1. The CDR3 runs to 14 residues. The germline V gene has CDR1 SGHDT and CDR2 YYEEEE. V lost 4 bases, J lost 2 bases, and 5 bases stayed unmatched. The DNA of the CDR3 is TGTGCCAGCAGCACTGGGACAGTCAACACTGAAGCTTTCTTT. It is translated as CASSTGTVNTEAFF.

The chain joins TRBV6-5 to TRBJ1-1; D is uncertain. Germline V gene sequence: CDR1 MNHEY, CDR2 SVGAGI. V gave up 6 bases and J gave up 5 bases, with 13 bases separating them. This CDR3 contains 13 residues. CDR3 residues: CASSPEGRTEAFF. For the CDR3, the DNA is TGTGCCAGCAGCCCTGAGGGTCGGACTGAAGCTTTCTTT.

The CDR3 region has the DNA TGTGCCAGCAGCGTAGATTACAGGGGACGCTACGAGCAGTACTTC. It specifies CASSVDYRGRYEQYF. This rearrangement joins TRBV9 to TRBJ2-7; 7 positions match TRBD1. CDR3 length: 15 residues. Germline values: CDR1 SGDLS, CDR2 YYNGEE. The trim removed 0 bases at V and 3 bases at J, leaving 6 bases unmatched.

This clone ranks as large. This chain connects TRBV4-3 to TRBJ2-7, with D possibly being TRBD2 (6 bases). The V gene's germline CDR1 is LGHNA and CDR2 YSLEER. V lost 1 base, J lost 1 base, and 11 bases lay in between. This CDR3 is 15 amino acids long. The CDR3 DNA follows: TGCGCCAGCAGCCAAGTAGCGGACTTGTCCTACGAGCAGTACTTC. Protein product: CASSQVADLSYEQYF.

This clone has only one observation. The rearrangement uses TRBV7-2 and TRBJ2-3; D gene ambiguous. Trimming took 2 bases from V and 6 from J, leaving 9 bases between them. The germline gives CDR1 SGHTA, CDR2 FQGNSA. The CDR3 is 13 amino acids. The CDR3 protein is CASSLKHGDTQYF. The CDR3 DNA is TGTGCCAGCAGCTTAAAACACGGGGATACGCAGTATTTT.

The CDR3 loop reads CASSQDLENTEAFF. The CDR3 nucleotides read TGTGCCAGCAGCCAAGATTTGGAGAACACTGAAGCTTTCTTT. The V call is TRBV14, the J call TRBJ1-1; D unclear. This CDR3 spans 14 amino acids. V was clipped by 0 bases and J by 1 base, with 6 bases between them. CDR1 and CDR2 from the germline V gene are SGHDN and FVKESK.